A selection of T cell receptor beta chains follows, all from one sample in a study of cytomegalovirus exposure and HLA in healthy donors. The table came from immunoSEQ multiplex PCR; TCRdb's copy has only in-frame clones and leaves some out. The sample features about 160,000 clones, with 1% to 1.5% in its top ten. Specimen: PBMCs. Every receptor here comes from a woman in her sixties in good health and CMV-seronegative. CDR3s include the opening cysteine and the closing phenylalanine or tryptophan. Each record gives: D gene, J gene, V gene, CDR3 protein, CDR3 DNA. A D gene is named only where the DNA matches it firmly.

d_call: TRBD2; j_call: TRBJ2-1; v_call: TRBV11-2; cdr3_aa: CASSLLAGGHNEQFF; cdr3_nt: TGTGCCAGCAGCTTACTAGCGGGAGGTCACAATGAGCAGTTCTTC
d_call: -; j_call: TRBJ2-7; v_call: TRBV7-9; cdr3_aa: CATGVTSYEQYF; cdr3_nt: TGTGCCACGGGGGTGACCTCCTACGAGCAGTACTTC
d_call: -; j_call: TRBJ2-7; v_call: TRBV6-1; cdr3_aa: CASRGSTGILYEQYF; cdr3_nt: TGTGCCAGCAGAGGGTCCACAGGGATCCTCTACGAGCAGTACTTC
d_call: -; j_call: TRBJ1-1; v_call: TRBV19; cdr3_aa: CASRIAGSADTEAFF; cdr3_nt: TGTGCCAGTAGAATAGCGGGATCGGCCGACACTGAAGCTTTCTTT
d_call: TRBD1; j_call: TRBJ2-5; v_call: TRBV19; cdr3_aa: CASSLRTGGIKETQYF; cdr3_nt: TGTGCCAGTAGCCTACGGACAGGGGGCATAAAAGAGACCCAGTACTTC
d_call: TRBD1; j_call: TRBJ1-2; v_call: TRBV9; cdr3_aa: CASSVVQGNYGYTF; cdr3_nt: TGTGCCAGCAGCGTAGTACAGGGGAACTATGGCTACACCTTC
d_call: -; j_call: TRBJ2-3; v_call: TRBV7-3; cdr3_aa: CASSFGSGIDTQYF; cdr3_nt: TGTGCCAGCAGCTTCGGGAGTGGCATAGATACGCAGTATTTT
d_call: TRBD1; j_call: TRBJ2-7; v_call: TRBV6-5; cdr3_aa: CASNLLGQGRSEQYF; cdr3_nt: TGTGCCAGCAACCTCTTAGGACAGGGTAGGAGCGAGCAGTACTTC
d_call: TRBD2; j_call: TRBJ2-1; v_call: TRBV29-1; cdr3_aa: CSVEPGLASYNEQFF; cdr3_nt: TGCAGCGTTGAACCGGGACTAGCTAGCTACAATGAGCAGTTCTTC
d_call: -; j_call: TRBJ1-4; v_call: TRBV7-2; cdr3_aa: CASSFYNEKLFF; cdr3_nt: TGTGCCAGCAGCTTCTATAATGAAAAACTGTTTTTT
d_call: TRBD1; j_call: TRBJ2-7; v_call: TRBV6-5; cdr3_aa: CASSTRGQGGYEQYF; cdr3_nt: TGTGCCAGCAGCACCCGTGGACAGGGAGGCTACGAGCAGTACTTC
d_call: TRBD1; j_call: TRBJ1-2; v_call: TRBV29-1; cdr3_aa: CSVEDYGTGGRGNYGYTF; cdr3_nt: TGCAGCGTTGAAGATTACGGGACAGGGGGGAGAGGTAACTATGGCTACACCTTC
d_call: -; j_call: TRBJ1-1; v_call: TRBV4-3; cdr3_aa: CASTGEWGSMNTEAFF; cdr3_nt: TGCGCCAGCACTGGAGAGTGGGGCAGTATGAACACTGAAGCTTTCTTT
d_call: TRBD1; j_call: TRBJ1-2; v_call: TRBV13; cdr3_aa: CASNSGTGDNYGYTF; cdr3_nt: TGTGCCAGCAATTCCGGGACAGGGGATAACTATGGCTACACCTTC
d_call: -; j_call: TRBJ2-7; v_call: TRBV18; cdr3_aa: CASSPGANYEQYF; cdr3_nt: TGTGCCAGCTCACCGGGTGCTAACTACGAGCAGTACTTC
d_call: -; j_call: TRBJ1-5; v_call: TRBV27; cdr3_aa: CASSFAGGLPEPQHF; cdr3_nt: TGTGCCAGCAGTTTCGCCGGGGGTCTCCCGGAGCCCCAGCATTTT
d_call: -; j_call: TRBJ2-7; v_call: TRBV18; cdr3_aa: CASSRQGGSYEQYF; cdr3_nt: TGTGCCAGCTCACGGCAGGGAGGATCCTACGAGCAGTACTTC
d_call: TRBD2; j_call: TRBJ2-1; v_call: TRBV2; cdr3_aa: CASSDSAGLGNEQFF; cdr3_nt: TGTGCCAGCAGTGACTCAGCGGGGCTGGGCAATGAGCAGTTCTTC
d_call: TRBD1; j_call: TRBJ2-3; v_call: TRBV6-6; cdr3_aa: CASSYSKGAGADTQYF; cdr3_nt: TGTGCCAGCAGTTACTCGAAGGGGGCAGGGGCAGATACGCAGTATTTT
d_call: TRBD1; j_call: TRBJ2-2; v_call: TRBV28; cdr3_aa: CASSLFRDRGSGELFF; cdr3_nt: TGTGCCAGCAGTTTATTCCGGGACAGGGGTTCCGGGGAGCTGTTTTTT
d_call: -; j_call: TRBJ2-2; v_call: TRBV7-9; cdr3_aa: CATHPGGPGYTGELFF; cdr3_nt: TGTGCCACCCACCCTGGCGGTCCCGGGTACACCGGGGAGCTGTTTTTT
d_call: TRBD1; j_call: TRBJ1-4; v_call: TRBV6-5; cdr3_aa: CASSYDRVKKLFF; cdr3_nt: TGTGCCAGCAGTTACGACAGGGTGAAGAAACTGTTTTTT
d_call: -; j_call: TRBJ2-5; v_call: TRBV6-1; cdr3_aa: CASGSRGQETQYF; cdr3_nt: TGTGCCAGCGGCTCACGCGGCCAAGAGACCCAGTACTTC
d_call: -; j_call: TRBJ2-7; v_call: TRBV5-1; cdr3_aa: CASSLEESLAAYEQYF; cdr3_nt: TGCGCCAGCAGCTTGGAAGAGTCTCTAGCTGCTTACGAGCAGTACTTC
d_call: TRBD2; j_call: TRBJ2-7; v_call: TRBV7-2; cdr3_aa: CASSSAGGQVYEQYF; cdr3_nt: TGTGCCAGCAGCTCAGCGGGAGGTCAGGTCTACGAGCAGTACTTC
d_call: -; j_call: TRBJ1-1; v_call: TRBV6-5; cdr3_aa: CASSPDGMNTEAFF; cdr3_nt: TGTGCCAGCAGTCCGGACGGGATGAACACTGAAGCTTTCTTT
d_call: TRBD1; j_call: TRBJ2-7; v_call: TRBV5-1; cdr3_aa: CASSTPGQLYEQYF; cdr3_nt: TGCGCCAGCAGCACTCCGGGACAGCTCTACGAGCAGTACTTC
d_call: TRBD2; j_call: TRBJ2-7; v_call: TRBV9; cdr3_aa: CASSVGSGRAHEQYF; cdr3_nt: TGTGCCAGCAGCGTAGGGAGCGGGAGGGCCCACGAGCAGTACTTC
d_call: -; j_call: TRBJ1-3; v_call: TRBV5-1; cdr3_aa: CASSLASGNTIYF; cdr3_nt: TGCGCCAGCAGCTTGGCATCTGGAAACACCATATATTTT
d_call: -; j_call: TRBJ2-1; v_call: TRBV7-9; cdr3_aa: CASSRHRGNDNEQFF; cdr3_nt: TGTGCCAGCAGCCGACATAGGGGCAACGACAATGAGCAGTTCTTC
d_call: TRBD2; j_call: TRBJ2-7; v_call: TRBV27; cdr3_aa: CASRGLAPYEQYF; cdr3_nt: TGTGCCAGCAGAGGACTAGCCCCCTACGAGCAGTACTTC